The rows below give T cell receptor beta chains drawn from one sample of a study of regulatory T cells in long-lasting Graves disease. TCRdb re-analysed the multiplex PCR reads in MiXCR, keeping a single row per CDR3 protein. The table includes fewer than 450,000 distinct CDR3 sequences, over 12% detected once. These same data were also listed under a study on T cells in Graves' hyperthyroidism and ophthalmopathy.

Sequenced material: peripheral blood mononuclear cells (PBMCs), taken at new diagnosis, from a patient treated with antithyroid drugs. The source is a woman between 40 and 50 years old with Graves disease. Both conserved end residues are trimmed from each CDR3. Fields, in order: V gene, CDR3 protein.

TRBV6-2/TRBV6-3 | ASRRQGSGNTIY
TRBV7-6 | ASSPGNDGNTEAF
TRBV5-6 | ASSRLAGGTITSYNEQF
TRBV9 | ASSLDGLGRTDTQY
TRBV10-3 | AIGDTYEQY
TRBV11-3 | ASSLGGTPGLAFYNEQF
TRBV28 | ASSLPGTNYGYT
TRBV24-1 | ATRGQGSGELF
TRBV11-1 | ASSSRTSPYEQY
TRBV30 | AWSEGSLAYNEQF
TRBV11-3 | ASSSHDVYNEQF
TRBV12-3/TRBV12-4 | ASSFARGLNSPLH
TRBV7-9 | ASSLVSGPEQY
TRBV6-1 | ASSVRSGANVLT
TRBV19 | ASSMGGFETQY
TRBV4-1 | ASSQDGRTVGGYT
TRBV6-2/TRBV6-3 | ASTDGDYNEQF
TRBV28 | ASSTRRGHGYT
TRBV28 | ASSLVGAGTGNTGELF
TRBV29-1 | SVSGGGIQETQY